These T cell receptor beta chains were read from a single sample in a study of T-cell reconstitution after alpha-beta-depleted transplantation in children. TCRdb called the PCR reads again in MiXCR, with one record for every CDR3 protein. The table lists around 6,700 distinct CDR3 sequences, 15% to 20% of them singletons, with 13% to 15% in the top ten. The sample in question was PBMCs, obtained before TCRalphabeta/CD19-depleted stem cell transplant. The receptors come from a boy aged 2 to 10 with acute lymphoblastic leukemia, due to receive a stem cell transplant. Each CDR3 is given with its conserved first and last residue. D genes are given only for firm matches. Clone size is given for some rows only: seen once, a few or many times, or a class if the clone is expanded.

j_call v_call clone_size d_call cdr3_length cdr3_aa cdr3_nt
TRBJ1-1 TRBV13 medium-sized NA 16 CASSLGLGPRNTEAFF TGTGCCAGCAGCTTAGGATTGGGACCGCGGAACACTGAAGCTTTCTTT
TRBJ2-3 TRBV6-4 NA NA 14 CASSDSGGTDTQYF TGTGCCAGCAGTGACTCGGGGGGCACAGATACGCAGTATTTT
TRBJ2-5 TRBV7-3 once NA 14 CASSLTPAAETQYF TGTGCCAGCAGCTTAACTCCCGCTGCGGAGACCCAGTACTTC
TRBJ2-5 TRBV12-3/TRBV12-4 medium-sized NA 13 CASSTYLGETQYF TGTGCCAGCAGTACCTACCTGGGGGAGACCCAGTACTTC
TRBJ2-3 TRBV6-1 many NA 14 CASSAQGGPDTQYF TGTGCCAGCAGTGCCCAGGGGGGGCCAGATACGCAGTATTTT
TRBJ2-5 TRBV5-4 NA TRBD2 17 CASSLQAGGRTQETQYF TGTGCCAGCAGCTTGCAGGCGGGGGGACGGACGCAGGAGACCCAGTACTTC
TRBJ2-2 TRBV20-1 NA NA 11 CSAPSRGELFF TGCAGTGCTCCTTCCCGGGGGGAGCTGTTTTTT
TRBJ2-3 TRBV12-3/TRBV12-4 medium-sized NA 14 CASSLAGNTDTQYF TGTGCCAGCAGTTTAGCGGGGAACACAGATACGCAGTATTTT
TRBJ2-7 TRBV18 many TRBD1 15 CASSPPGQGRYEQYF TGTGCCAGCTCACCACCGGGACAGGGCCGGTACGAGCAGTACTTC
TRBJ2-7 TRBV14 medium-sized NA 13 CASSRGRHDEQYF TGTGCCAGCAGCCGGGGAAGGCACGACGAGCAGTACTTC
TRBJ1-2 TRBV30 NA TRBD1 12 CACGDRGQGYTF TGTGCCTGCGGGGACAGGGGGCAAGGCTACACCTTC
TRBJ1-1 TRBV12-2 many NA 15 CASRLAAGSNTEAFF TGTGCAAGTCGCTTAGCGGCAGGGTCGAACACTGAAGCTTTCTTT
TRBJ1-4 TRBV7-9 few NA 14 CASSSGPTNEKLFF TGTGCCAGCAGCTCCGGGCCAACTAATGAAAAACTGTTTTTT
TRBJ2-1 TRBV3-1 medium-sized NA 12 CASSQVGHGQFF TGTGCCAGCAGCCAAGTCGGGCATGGGCAGTTCTTC
TRBJ1-6 TRBV12-3/TRBV12-4 many NA 14 CASSLSGDNSPLHF TGTGCCAGCAGTTTATCCGGAGATAATTCACCCCTCCACTTT
TRBJ2-5 TRBV9 NA NA 13 CASSTGRGETQYF TGTGCCAGCAGCACAGGGAGGGGAGAGACCCAGTACTTC
TRBJ2-3 TRBV18 few NA 14 CASSPLGDTDTQYF TGTGCCAGCTCACCACTGGGGGACACAGATACGCAGTATTTT
TRBJ2-1 TRBV7-3 medium-sized NA 15 CASSQSGTPYNEQFF TGTGCCAGCAGTCAATCCGGGACTCCCTACAATGAGCAGTTCTTC
TRBJ2-5 TRBV20-1 NA NA 13 CSARDRAGQTQYF TGCAGTGCTAGAGATCGGGCGGGCCAGACCCAGTACTTC
TRBJ2-3 TRBV12-3/TRBV12-4 medium-sized TRBD2 15 CASRDGTTDTDTQYF TGTGCCAGCAGGGATGGGACTACCGACACAGATACGCAGTATTTT
TRBJ2-2 TRBV7-8 many NA 15 CASRTPGELTGELFF TGTGCCAGCAGAACCCCAGGGGAACTGACCGGGGAGCTGTTTTTT
TRBJ1-6 TRBV5-1 medium-sized NA 13 CASSLETNSPLHF TGCGCCAGCAGCTTGGAGACGAATTCACCCCTCCACTTT
TRBJ2-3 TRBV3-1 many TRBD2 19 CASSQDTLSTSGGPDTQYF TGTGCCAGCAGCCAAGATACCCTATCCACTAGCGGGGGGCCGGATACGCAGTATTTT
TRBJ1-1 TRBV7-6 many NA 16 CASSLARGDGNTEAFF TGTGCCAGCAGCTTAGCGAGAGGGGATGGTAACACTGAAGCTTTCTTT
TRBJ1-1 TRBV5-1 medium-sized TRBD1 15 CASSPKTGVNTEAFF TGCGCCAGCAGCCCTAAGACAGGGGTGAACACTGAAGCTTTCTTT
TRBJ2-5 TRBV13 medium-sized NA 15 CASSSEQGREETQYF TGTGCCAGCAGCTCGGAACAGGGAAGAGAAGAGACCCAGTACTTC
TRBJ2-1 TRBV5-1 NA NA 16 CASSLGVDSTYNEQFF TGCGCCAGCAGCTTGGGGGTAGACTCAACTTACAATGAGCAGTTCTTC
TRBJ1-1 TRBV5-1 medium-sized TRBD1 15 CASSLANRGNTEAFF TGCGCCAGCAGCTTGGCTAACAGGGGGAACACTGAAGCTTTCTTT
TRBJ2-1 TRBV6-5 many NA 14 CASSYSSGNNEQFF TGTGCCAGCAGTTACTCTTCGGGGAACAATGAGCAGTTCTTC
TRBJ2-3 TRBV11-2 many NA 15 CASSLDGGSRDTQYF TGTGCCAGCAGCTTAGATGGTGGTAGTCGGGATACGCAGTATTTT
TRBJ2-4 TRBV2 NA TRBD2 17 CASRTLDGGAAKNIQYF TGTGCCAGCAGAACTCTGGACGGGGGGGCGGCCAAAAACATTCAGTACTTC
TRBJ1-1 TRBV27 medium-sized NA 11 CASSFGRGAFF TGTGCCAGCAGTTTCGGCAGAGGAGCTTTCTTT
TRBJ2-6 TRBV3-1 many NA 17 CASSQDRPASGANVLTF TGTGCCAGCAGCCAAGATCGGCCAGCCTCTGGGGCCAACGTCCTGACTTTC
TRBJ2-1 TRBV6-4 many TRBD2 19 CASSVFPLSGSGGPNEQFF TGTGCCAGCAGTGTCTTCCCTCTATCTGGGAGCGGGGGGCCCAATGAGCAGTTCTTC
TRBJ2-7 TRBV9 medium-sized TRBD1 16 CASSLGKGQSRHEQYF TGTGCCAGCAGCCTCGGTAAGGGACAGTCCCGTCACGAGCAGTACTTC
TRBJ2-3 TRBV7-2 medium-sized NA 16 CASSLGPGLATDTQYF TGTGCCAGCAGCTTAGGCCCGGGGCTAGCAACAGATACGCAGTATTTT
TRBJ2-3 TRBV5-8 medium-sized TRBD2 14 CASSLAGGTDTQYF TGTGCCAGCAGCTTAGCGGGGGGCACAGATACGCAGTATTTT
TRBJ2-2 TRBV6-6 medium-sized NA 13 CASHRKNTGELFF TGTGCCAGCCACAGAAAGAACACCGGGGAGCTGTTTTTT
TRBJ2-5 TRBV5-4 NA NA 16 CASSLLMDGPQETQYF TGTGCCAGCAGCTTACTCATGGATGGGCCCCAAGAGACCCAGTACTTC
TRBJ2-5 TRBV7-2 medium-sized NA 15 CASSLGLPSQETQYF TGTGCCAGCAGCTTAGGGCTACCATCCCAAGAGACCCAGTACTTC
TRBJ2-7 TRBV23-1 medium-sized NA 16 CASSQTPRSAAYEQYF TGCGCCAGCAGTCAAACCCCCAGGTCGGCAGCCTACGAGCAGTACTTC
TRBJ2-3 TRBV12-3/TRBV12-4 medium-sized NA 12 CASSFGADTQYF TGTGCCAGCAGTTTCGGGGCAGATACGCAGTATTTT
TRBJ2-5 TRBV20-1 many TRBD1 12 CSGQGAQETQYF TGCAGTGGTCAGGGGGCCCAAGAGACCCAGTACTTC
TRBJ2-1 TRBV12-5 many NA 12 CASGNYNNEQFF TGTGCTAGTGGGAACTATAACAATGAGCAGTTCTTC
TRBJ1-6 TRBV6-1 medium-sized NA 16 CASTRTPLSYNSPLHF TGTGCCAGCACCCGTACCCCGCTCTCCTATAATTCACCCCTCCACTTT
TRBJ2-3 TRBV10-3 medium-sized TRBD2 16 CAISSSRGGATDTQYF TGTGCCATCAGTTCGTCTCGGGGGGGCGCGACAGATACGCAGTATTTT
TRBJ2-3 TRBV5-6 many TRBD1 17 CASSSDRELVLTDTQYF TGTGCCAGCAGTTCCGACAGGGAGCTAGTTTTGACAGATACGCAGTATTTT
TRBJ2-7 TRBV5-1 medium-sized NA 14 CASSLEGSKDEQYF TGCGCCAGCAGCTTGGAGGGGTCGAAGGACGAGCAGTACTTC
TRBJ1-1 TRBV7-9 medium-sized NA 11 CASSSGPQAFF TGTGCCAGCAGCTCCGGGCCCCAAGCTTTCTTT
TRBJ2-7 TRBV7-6 many TRBD2 13 CASSRGVGGEQYF TGTGCCAGCAGCCGGGGGGTGGGAGGGGAGCAGTACTTC